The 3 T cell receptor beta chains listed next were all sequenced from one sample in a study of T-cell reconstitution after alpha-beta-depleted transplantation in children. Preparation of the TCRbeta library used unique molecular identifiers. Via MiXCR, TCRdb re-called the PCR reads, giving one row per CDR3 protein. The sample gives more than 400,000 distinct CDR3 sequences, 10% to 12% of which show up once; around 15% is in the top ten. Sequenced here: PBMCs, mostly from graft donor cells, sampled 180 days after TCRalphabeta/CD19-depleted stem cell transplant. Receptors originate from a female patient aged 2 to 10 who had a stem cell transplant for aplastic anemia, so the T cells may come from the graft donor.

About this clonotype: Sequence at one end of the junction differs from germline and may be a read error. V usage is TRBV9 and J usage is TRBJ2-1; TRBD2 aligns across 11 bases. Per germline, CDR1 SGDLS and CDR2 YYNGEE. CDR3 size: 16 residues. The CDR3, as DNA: TGTGCCAGCAGCTTGACTAGCGGGATAACCTACCATGAGCAGTTCTTC. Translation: CASSLTSGITYHEQFF.

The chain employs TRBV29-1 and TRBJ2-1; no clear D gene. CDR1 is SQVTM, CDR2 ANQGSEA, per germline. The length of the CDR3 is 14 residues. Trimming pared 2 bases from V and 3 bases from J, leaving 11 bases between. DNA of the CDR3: TGCAGCGTTGAAAATAGTGGCTTCTACAATGAGCAGTTCTTC. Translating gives CSVENSGFYNEQFF.

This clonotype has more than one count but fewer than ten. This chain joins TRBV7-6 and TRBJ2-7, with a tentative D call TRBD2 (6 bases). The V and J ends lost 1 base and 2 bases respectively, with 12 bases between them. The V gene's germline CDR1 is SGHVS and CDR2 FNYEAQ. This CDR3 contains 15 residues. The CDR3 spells CASSLGAGRAYEQYV. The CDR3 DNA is TGTGCCAGCAGCTTAGGGGCGGGAAGGGCCTACGAGCAGTACGTC.